Sequencing of this T cell receptor beta chain was carried out in a study of blood T cell repertoires in COVID-19. The V and J ends lost 5 bases and 7 bases, in that order; junction bases with no gene match: 9. CDR1 and CDR2 (germline): DFQATT, SNEGSKA (reference sequence). CDR3 length: 13 residues. Data came from immunoSEQ multiplex PCR; TCRdb stores just in-frame clones and leaves some out. The sample lists approximately 390,000 clones, about 90% occurring once. The origin of this receptor is a woman aged 60-75 years with COVID-19, enrolled during active disease. Sequenced sample: peripheral blood. The chain combines TRBV20-1 with TRBJ1-2; TRBD1 aligns across 8 bases. CDR3 sequence (DNA): TGCAGTGCTGGTGGACAGGGCCAGAGTGGCTACACCTTC. Translation: CSAGGQGQSGYTF.